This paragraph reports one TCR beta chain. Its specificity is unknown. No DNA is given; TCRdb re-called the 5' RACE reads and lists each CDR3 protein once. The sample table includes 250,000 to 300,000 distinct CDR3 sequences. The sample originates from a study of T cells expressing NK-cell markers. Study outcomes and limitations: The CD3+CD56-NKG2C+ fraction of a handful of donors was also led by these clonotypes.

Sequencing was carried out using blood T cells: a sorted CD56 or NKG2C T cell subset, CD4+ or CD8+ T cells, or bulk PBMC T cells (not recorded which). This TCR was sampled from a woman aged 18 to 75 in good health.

The CDR3 loop reads CASSMPGTIRGGNQPQHF. The chain carries TRBV19 and TRBJ1-5; the TRBD1 assignment by TCRdb is unverifiable without DNA. The CDR3 sequence is 18 residues long. Germline CDR1 is LNHDA and CDR2 is SQIVND (reference sequence).